A selection of T cell receptor beta chains follows, all from one sample in a study of regulatory and conventional T cells in RAG deficiency. Here immunoSEQ multiplex PCR was the method, and the copy in TCRdb shows in-frame clones only, minus some. The table has 25,000 to 35,000 clones, around 89% seen once; the top ten hold about 5%. These records were also assigned to another study, of regulatory T cells.

Sequencing was carried out using CD8+ T cells sorted from blood. These receptors were obtained from a human donor in good health. CDR3s include the opening cysteine and the closing phenylalanine or tryptophan. D genes are given only for firm matches. The size entry is marked missing in some rows and otherwise reads once, few, many or a size class.

DNA: TGTGCCAGCAGCCTTGGGCAGCTGAATTCACCCCTCCACTTT
CDR3: CASSLGQLNSPLHF
length: 14
J: TRBJ1-6
size: .
V: TRBV7-9
D: .

DNA: TGTGCCAGCTCACCACCGTGGGATTGCGACGATGAGCAGTTCTTC
CDR3: CASSPPWDCDDEQFF
length: 15
J: TRBJ2-1
size: .
V: TRBV18
D: .

DNA: TGTGCCAGCAGCGCCGTATACAGTTCGGCTCATGGCTACACCTTC
CDR3: CASSAVYSSAHGYTF
length: 15
J: TRBJ1-2
size: .
V: TRBV2
D: .

DNA: TGTGCCAGCAGTCTAGCGGGGGTCGGGACCGGGGAGCTGTTTTTT
CDR3: CASSLAGVGTGELFF
length: 15
J: TRBJ2-2
size: .
V: TRBV2
D: TRBD2

DNA: TGTGCCAGCAGCCTCAGACAGGTCCCAGGATCAGGCACTGAAGCTTTCTTT
CDR3: CASSLRQVPGSGTEAFF
length: 17
J: TRBJ1-1
size: .
V: TRBV7-8
D: .

DNA: TGTGCCAGTAAGACAGGGTCGGAAGGCTACACCTTC
CDR3: CASKTGSEGYTF
length: 12
J: TRBJ1-2
size: few
V: TRBV19
D: TRBD1

DNA: TGTGCCAGCAGCTTGGGGGCAGGGAGGAAGGATGGCTACACCTTC
CDR3: CASSLGAGRKDGYTF
length: 15
J: TRBJ1-2
size: .
V: TRBV5-4
D: .

DNA: TGTGCCAGCAGCCAAGTTGTATGGGCCGTGAACACTGAAGCTTTCTTT
CDR3: CASSQVVWAVNTEAFF
length: 16
J: TRBJ1-1
size: .
V: TRBV28
D: .

DNA: TGTGCCAGCAGCCAAGGGACTAGCGGAGCCTACGAGCAGTACTTC
CDR3: CASSQGTSGAYEQYF
length: 15
J: TRBJ2-7
size: .
V: TRBV4-2
D: TRBD2

DNA: TGTGCCAGCAGCTTGGAGGACGCATACACTGAAGCTTTCTTT
CDR3: CASSLEDAYTEAFF
length: 14
J: TRBJ1-1
size: .
V: TRBV5-4
D: .

DNA: TGTGCCAGCAGTTACGTTCCTAATGAAAAACTGTTTTTT
CDR3: CASSYVPNEKLFF
length: 13
J: TRBJ1-4
size: once
V: TRBV6-6
D: .

DNA: TGTGCCAGCAGCCCCTCAACCGGGCCCGAGGGCCAGCCCCAGCATTTT
CDR3: CASSPSTGPEGQPQHF
length: 16
J: TRBJ1-5
size: .
V: TRBV9
D: .

DNA: TGTGCCAGTCGTAGGGTCGCCCAAGAGACCCAGTACTTC
CDR3: CASRRVAQETQYF
length: 13
J: TRBJ2-5
size: .
V: TRBV5-6
D: .

DNA: TGTGCCAGCAGCTTCGGACAGGGGATCGACGAGCAGTACTTC
CDR3: CASSFGQGIDEQYF
length: 14
J: TRBJ2-7
size: .
V: TRBV7-8
D: TRBD1

DNA: TGTGCCAGCAGCTTAGCTAGGGTTTGGGAGACCCAGTACTTC
CDR3: CASSLARVWETQYF
length: 14
J: TRBJ2-5
size: few
V: TRBV11-2
D: .

DNA: TGTGCCAGCAGTTTGGGAGTAGCGGAAGATACGCAGTATTTT
CDR3: CASSLGVAEDTQYF
length: 14
J: TRBJ2-3
size: once
V: TRBV27
D: .

DNA: TGTGCCAGCAGCGGTGATGAGCCCCCGGGGCAGCCCCAGCATTTT
CDR3: CASSGDEPPGQPQHF
length: 15
J: TRBJ1-5
size: .
V: TRBV7-9
D: .

DNA: TGTGCGTCCGGGACCCAGGGAGAAGAGACCCAGTACTTC
CDR3: CASGTQGEETQYF
length: 13
J: TRBJ2-5
size: .
V: TRBV15
D: .

DNA: TGTGCCAGCAGCTTGGTGTACACTGAAGCTTTCTTT
CDR3: CASSLVYTEAFF
length: 12
J: TRBJ1-1
size: .
V: TRBV5-6
D: .

DNA: TGCGCCAGCAGCTTGTCTTCGGGTCCTTCCTACGAGCAGTACTTC
CDR3: CASSLSSGPSYEQYF
length: 15
J: TRBJ2-7
size: .
V: TRBV5-1
D: .

DNA: TGTGCCAGCAGTTACCCCAAGTGGGACGACCGATACTACGAGCAGTACTTC
CDR3: CASSYPKWDDRYYEQYF
length: 17
J: TRBJ2-7
size: .
V: TRBV6-7
D: .

DNA: TGCGCCAGCAGTCAGCCCGAGGTTAAGGCAGGAGCGGTGGAAGAGACCCAGTACTTC
CDR3: CASSQPEVKAGAVEETQYF
length: 19
J: TRBJ2-5
size: .
V: TRBV5-1
D: .

DNA: TGCGCCAGCAGCCAAGAGGGCGGCTACACCTTC
CDR3: CASSQEGGYTF
length: 11
J: TRBJ1-2
size: .
V: TRBV4-3
D: .

DNA: TGTGCCAGTAGTCTACAGACTCTGGAGAACACCATATATTTT
CDR3: CASSLQTLENTIYF
length: 14
J: TRBJ1-3
size: .
V: TRBV19
D: .

DNA: TGCGCCAGCAGCCAAGTGGACAACTACAATGAGCAGTTCTTC
CDR3: CASSQVDNYNEQFF
length: 14
J: TRBJ2-1
size: .
V: TRBV4-1
D: .

DNA: TGTGCCAGCAGCGCGGGACGCGGGGATGCCACTGAAGCTTTCTTT
CDR3: CASSAGRGDATEAFF
length: 15
J: TRBJ1-1
size: .
V: TRBV7-8
D: .

DNA: TGTGCCAGCAGCGCCGGACAAAGCTCTGGAAACACCATATATTTT
CDR3: CASSAGQSSGNTIYF
length: 15
J: TRBJ1-3
size: .
V: TRBV7-8
D: .

DNA: TGCGCCAGCAGCTTGTTCGGGGGCTGGGACAATGAGCAGTTCTTC
CDR3: CASSLFGGWDNEQFF
length: 15
J: TRBJ2-1
size: .
V: TRBV5-1
D: .

DNA: TGTGCCAGCAGCTTGGACGGGGGGGCCTACGAGCAGTACTTC
CDR3: CASSLDGGAYEQYF
length: 14
J: TRBJ2-7
size: once
V: TRBV5-4
D: TRBD2

DNA: TGTGCCAGCAGCCCGAAAAGCGGGAGCCGCCCCTCTGGGGCCAACGTCCTGACTTTC
CDR3: CASSPKSGSRPSGANVLTF
length: 19
J: TRBJ2-6
size: .
V: TRBV7-2
D: TRBD2

DNA: TGTGCCAGCAACTTGGGGGGCTTACTCTATGGCTACACCTTC
CDR3: CASNLGGLLYGYTF
length: 14
J: TRBJ1-2
size: .
V: TRBV7-9
D: .

DNA: TGTGCCAGCAGTCCCCACTCCGCCTACGAGCAGTACTTC
CDR3: CASSPHSAYEQYF
length: 13
J: TRBJ2-7
size: .
V: TRBV27
D: .

DNA: TGTGCCGCTAACCGGGGGGACAACACTGAAGCTTTCTTT
CDR3: CAANRGDNTEAFF
length: 13
J: TRBJ1-1
size: once
V: TRBV28
D: .

DNA: TGTGCCAGCAGTTTGCCGGACAGAGCCTATGGCTACACCTTC
CDR3: CASSLPDRAYGYTF
length: 14
J: TRBJ1-2
size: .
V: TRBV28
D: .

DNA: TGTGCCAGCAGCAAACTTCCCCGTGTACACAGGGGGCCCCACGGGGATACGCAGTATTTT
CDR3: CASSKLPRVHRGPHGDTQYF
length: 20
J: TRBJ2-3
size: .
V: TRBV21-1
D: .

DNA: TGTGCCTCCTCGCGGGGGGCAGGTGGCTACACCTTC
CDR3: CASSRGAGGYTF
length: 12
J: TRBJ1-2
size: once
V: TRBV6-1
D: .

DNA: TGTGCCACCAGCAGCCCAGGGGTGGATCTCAACACCGGGGAGCTGTTTTTT
CDR3: CATSSPGVDLNTGELFF
length: 17
J: TRBJ2-2
size: .
V: TRBV15
D: .

DNA: TGTGCCAGTAGTGGAACAGGCGCTGGCGACATTCAGTACTTC
CDR3: CASSGTGAGDIQYF
length: 14
J: TRBJ2-4
size: .
V: TRBV19
D: .

DNA: TGTGCCAGCAGCTTGGTTGAACAGTCCTACGAGCAGTACTTC
CDR3: CASSLVEQSYEQYF
length: 14
J: TRBJ2-7
size: .
V: TRBV7-9
D: .

DNA: TGTGCCAGCTCCCCCTCCTGGGGGAATCAGCCCCAGCATTTT
CDR3: CASSPSWGNQPQHF
length: 14
J: TRBJ1-5
size: .
V: TRBV6-5
D: .

DNA: TGTGCCAGCAGTTTAGGGACAATGGACTACGAGCAGTACTTC
CDR3: CASSLGTMDYEQYF
length: 14
J: TRBJ2-7
size: .
V: TRBV28
D: .

DNA: TGTGCCAGCACTGGCGTAAACACCGGGGAGCTGTTTTTT
CDR3: CASTGVNTGELFF
length: 13
J: TRBJ2-2
size: few
V: TRBV7-9
D: .

DNA: TGTGCCAGCAGCTCAGACAGGGACAATAATGAAAAACTGTTTTTT
CDR3: CASSSDRDNNEKLFF
length: 15
J: TRBJ1-4
size: .
V: TRBV6-1
D: TRBD1

DNA: TGTGCCAGCAGTCCCGAGCGGGGGGCTTACGAGCAGTACTTC
CDR3: CASSPERGAYEQYF
length: 14
J: TRBJ2-7
size: .
V: TRBV6-1
D: TRBD2

DNA: TGTGCCAGCAGCAAAGAACCGGGTAATCAGCCCCAGCATTTT
CDR3: CASSKEPGNQPQHF
length: 14
J: TRBJ1-5
size: .
V: TRBV21-1
D: .

DNA: TGTGCCAGCAGCGGACAGGGGAGCTGGGAGCAGTACTTC
CDR3: CASSGQGSWEQYF
length: 13
J: TRBJ2-7
size: .
V: TRBV7-9
D: TRBD1

DNA: TGTGCCAGCAGCGCCCCTAGCGGGGGTTCGGAGACCCAGTACTTC
CDR3: CASSAPSGGSETQYF
length: 15
J: TRBJ2-5
size: .
V: TRBV9
D: TRBD2

DNA: TGTGCCAGCAGTCCTAACAGGGGAAGGCCAGATACGCAGTATTTT
CDR3: CASSPNRGRPDTQYF
length: 15
J: TRBJ2-3
size: .
V: TRBV27
D: TRBD1

DNA: TGTGCCAGCAGTTTTGGGACAACCGGGGAGCTGTTTTTT
CDR3: CASSFGTTGELFF
length: 13
J: TRBJ2-2
size: .
V: TRBV5-8
D: .

DNA: TGTGCTAGTGCACAGGGGGCGACTTCGTCCGCCTACGAGCAGTACTTC
CDR3: CASAQGATSSAYEQYF
length: 16
J: TRBJ2-7
size: .
V: TRBV12-5
D: TRBD1

DNA: TGTGCCAGCAGCCAAGTCAAGGGAGACTACGAGCAGTACTTC
CDR3: CASSQVKGDYEQYF
length: 14
J: TRBJ2-7
size: .
V: TRBV4-2
D: .

DNA: TGTGCCATCAATCAGGCAGTCACAGATACGCAGTATTTT
CDR3: CAINQAVTDTQYF
length: 13
J: TRBJ2-3
size: .
V: TRBV10-3
D: .

DNA: TGTGCCAGCAGCGTAGCTGGGAGCACAGATACGCAGTATTTT
CDR3: CASSVAGSTDTQYF
length: 14
J: TRBJ2-3
size: .
V: TRBV9
D: .

DNA: TGCAGCGTTGATAGTAACACCGGGGAGCTGTTTTTT
CDR3: CSVDSNTGELFF
length: 12
J: TRBJ2-2
size: .
V: TRBV29-1
D: .

DNA: TGCAGCGTTGAAGACCCACGGGGACTAGCGGGGCAAGAGACCCAGTACTTC
CDR3: CSVEDPRGLAGQETQYF
length: 17
J: TRBJ2-5
size: .
V: TRBV29-1
D: TRBD2

DNA: TGTGCCATCAGTGAACGAGCTGGGGGACAGGGGTCGGGGGAGCAGTACTTC
CDR3: CAISERAGGQGSGEQYF
length: 17
J: TRBJ2-7
size: few
V: TRBV10-3
D: TRBD1

DNA: TGCAGCGTTGGGCATAGCGGGGGATCAGATACGCAGTATTTT
CDR3: CSVGHSGGSDTQYF
length: 14
J: TRBJ2-3
size: .
V: TRBV29-1
D: TRBD2

DNA: TGTGCCAGCAACCCGACATTTAGCAATCAGCCCCAGCATTTT
CDR3: CASNPTFSNQPQHF
length: 14
J: TRBJ1-5
size: .
V: TRBV6-5
D: .

DNA: TGTGCCAGCAGTTACATGCCAGGGTCTAATGAAAAACTGTTTTTT
CDR3: CASSYMPGSNEKLFF
length: 15
J: TRBJ1-4
size: .
V: TRBV6-5
D: .

DNA: TGTGCCAGCAGCATAGATACGCAGTATTTT
CDR3: CASSIDTQYF
length: 10
J: TRBJ2-3
size: .
V: TRBV6-1
D: .